This T cell receptor beta chain was recovered during a study of blood T cells in healthy people across ages. Points on this clonotype: Antigen specificity is unknown.

Findings of the study overall: Researchers report that TCR beta diversity correlated strongly with naive T cell percentage. Older age coincided with a roughly linear decline in TCR beta diversity per million T cells.

The sample, 7.5 to 10 milliliters of peripheral blood, was drawn from each donor. At least 6.5 million PBMCs were isolated per sample. From germline, CDR1 is DFQATT and CDR2 SNEGSKA (reference sequence). CDR3 length: 14 residues. V was clipped by 5 bases and J by 2 bases, with 14 bases between them. Primers used in a second PCR of about 6 to 11 cycles were a sample-barcoded 5' primer and a J-beta primer mix. In TCRdb, the 5' RACE reads were re-called with MiXCR into one record per CDR3 protein. The sample includes hundreds of thousands of distinct CDR3 sequences, 45% to 60% of them seen just once. The V and J genes are TRBV20-1 and TRBJ2-3; D is perhaps TRBD1 or TRBD2 (5 bases each). The TCR originated in a woman aged 80 or older in good health. What was sequenced was blood. The DNA of the CDR3 is TGCAGTGCTGTGGACGGGGCCCTCACAGATACGCAGTATTTT. Its protein product is CSAVDGALTDTQYF.